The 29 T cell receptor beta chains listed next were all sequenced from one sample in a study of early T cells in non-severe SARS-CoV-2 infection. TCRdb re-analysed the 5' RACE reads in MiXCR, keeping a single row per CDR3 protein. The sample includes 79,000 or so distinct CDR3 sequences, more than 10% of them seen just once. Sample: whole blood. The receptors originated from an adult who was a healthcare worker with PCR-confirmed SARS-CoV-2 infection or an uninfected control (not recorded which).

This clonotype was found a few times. The CDR3 region has the DNA TGTGCCAGCAGTGAATCTCCCACCGGTCAGCCCCAGCATTTT. It yields the protein CASSESPTGQPQHF. This chain connects TRBV25-1 to TRBJ1-5; D unresolved. The CDR3 consists of 14 residues. Per germline, CDR1 MGHDK and CDR2 SYGVNS. The V and J ends lost 1 base and 6 bases respectively, with 10 bases between them.

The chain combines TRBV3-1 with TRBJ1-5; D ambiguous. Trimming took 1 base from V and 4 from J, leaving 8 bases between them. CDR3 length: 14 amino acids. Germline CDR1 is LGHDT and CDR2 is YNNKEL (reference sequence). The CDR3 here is CASSQGAVNQPQHF. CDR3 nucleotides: TGTGCCAGCAGCCAAGGGGCCGTAAATCAGCCCCAGCATTTT. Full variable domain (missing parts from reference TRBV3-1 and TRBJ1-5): DTAVSQTPKYLVTQMGNDKSIKCEQNLGHDTMYWYKQDSKKFLKIMFSYNNKELIINETVPNRFSPKSPDKAHLNLHINSLELGDSAVYFCASSQGAVNQPQHFGDGTRLSIL.

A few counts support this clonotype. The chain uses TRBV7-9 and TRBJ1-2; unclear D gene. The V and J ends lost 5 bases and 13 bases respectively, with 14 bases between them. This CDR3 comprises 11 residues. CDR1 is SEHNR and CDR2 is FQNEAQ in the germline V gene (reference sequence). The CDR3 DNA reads TGTGCCAGCAGCCTGCGGATCGGCCTCACCTTC. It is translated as CASSLRIGLTF.

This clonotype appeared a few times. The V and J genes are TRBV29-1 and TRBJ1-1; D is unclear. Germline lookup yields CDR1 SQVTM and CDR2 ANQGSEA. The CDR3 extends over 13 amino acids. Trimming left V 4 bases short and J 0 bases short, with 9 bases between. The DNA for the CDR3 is TGCAGCGTTGCTGGGGTCCTGAACACTGAAGCTTTCTTT. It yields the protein CSVAGVLNTEAFF.

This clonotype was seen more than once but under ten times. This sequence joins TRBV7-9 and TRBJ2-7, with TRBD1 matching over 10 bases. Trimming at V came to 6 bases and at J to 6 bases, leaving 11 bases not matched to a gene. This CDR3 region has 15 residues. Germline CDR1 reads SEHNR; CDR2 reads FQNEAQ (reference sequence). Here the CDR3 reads CASSPDRDRGIEQYF. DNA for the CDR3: TGTGCCAGCAGTCCTGACCGGGACAGGGGCATCGAGCAGTACTTC.

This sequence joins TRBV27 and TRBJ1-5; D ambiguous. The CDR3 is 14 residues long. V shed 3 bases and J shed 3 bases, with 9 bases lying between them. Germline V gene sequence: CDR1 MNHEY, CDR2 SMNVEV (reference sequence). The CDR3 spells CASSFRPDNQPQHF. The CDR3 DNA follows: TGTGCCAGCAGTTTTCGCCCAGACAATCAGCCCCAGCATTTT.

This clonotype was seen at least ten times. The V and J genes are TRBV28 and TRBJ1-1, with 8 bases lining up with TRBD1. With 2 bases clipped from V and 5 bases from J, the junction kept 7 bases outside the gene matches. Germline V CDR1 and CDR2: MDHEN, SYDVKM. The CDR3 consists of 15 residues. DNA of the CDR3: TGTGCCAGCAGTTTACCTGGACAGGGAGGAACTGAAGCTTTCTTT. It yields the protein CASSLPGQGGTEAFF.

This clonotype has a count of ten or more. In DNA, the CDR3 is TGTGCCATCAGTCTTGGGGTCTCGTCCTACGAGCAGTACTTC. Amino acid sequence: CAISLGVSSYEQYF. The chain has TRBV10-3 and TRBJ2-7; D not resolved. The CDR3 is made up of 14 amino acids. The V end was cut by 5 bases, the J end by 1 base, with 12 bases between. Germline V gene lookup returns CDR1 ENHRY and CDR2 SYGVKD.

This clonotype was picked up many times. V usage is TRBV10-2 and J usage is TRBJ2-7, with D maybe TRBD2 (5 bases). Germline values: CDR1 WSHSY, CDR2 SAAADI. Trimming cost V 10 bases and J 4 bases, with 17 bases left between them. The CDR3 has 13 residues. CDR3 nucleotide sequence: TGCGCCACACAGCGGAACGCGGCGTACGAGCAGTACTTC. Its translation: CATQRNAAYEQYF.

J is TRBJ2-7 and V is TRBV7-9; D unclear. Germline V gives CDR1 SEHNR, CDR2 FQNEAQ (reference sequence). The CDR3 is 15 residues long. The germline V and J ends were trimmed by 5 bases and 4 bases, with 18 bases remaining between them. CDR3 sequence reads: CASSQGPIGPYEQYF. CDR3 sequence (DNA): TGTGCCAGCAGCCAAGGACCCATAGGCCCTTACGAGCAGTACTTC.

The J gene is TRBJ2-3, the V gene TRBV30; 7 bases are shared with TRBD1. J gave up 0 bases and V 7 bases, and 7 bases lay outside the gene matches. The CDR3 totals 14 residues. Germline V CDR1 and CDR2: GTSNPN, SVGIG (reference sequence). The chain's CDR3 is CASDGTASTDTQYF. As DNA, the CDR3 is TGTGCCTCTGACGGGACAGCTAGCACAGATACGCAGTATTTT.

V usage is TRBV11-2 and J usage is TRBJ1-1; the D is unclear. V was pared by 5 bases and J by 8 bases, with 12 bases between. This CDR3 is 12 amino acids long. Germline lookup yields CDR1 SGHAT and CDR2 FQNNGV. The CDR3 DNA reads TGTGCCAGCAGCATCATCCGAGTGGAAGCTTTCTTT. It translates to CASSIIRVEAFF. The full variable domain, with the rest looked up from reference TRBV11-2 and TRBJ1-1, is EAGVAQSPRYKIIEKRQSVAFWCNPISGHATLYWYQQILGQGPKLLIQFQNNGVVDDSQLPKDRFSAERLKGVDSTLKIQPAKLEDSAVYLCASSIIRVEAFFGQGTRLTVV.

The CDR3 region has the DNA TGTGCCAGCACCAATATCGGGACTCCTGGCTACGAGCAGTACTTC. Translation: CASTNIGTPGYEQYF. The chain carries TRBV28 and TRBJ2-7; D is perhaps TRBD2 (6 bases). Trimming took 7 bases from V and 3 from J, leaving 19 bases between them. The CDR3 consists of 15 residues. Germline CDR1 reads MDHEN; CDR2 reads SYDVKM.

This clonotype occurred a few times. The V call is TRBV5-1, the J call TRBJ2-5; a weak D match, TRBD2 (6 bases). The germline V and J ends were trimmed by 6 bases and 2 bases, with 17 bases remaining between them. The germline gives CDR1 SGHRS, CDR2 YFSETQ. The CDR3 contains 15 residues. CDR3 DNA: TGCGCCAGCACCCTTGACGGAGGGAATCAAGAGACCCAGTACTTC. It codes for CASTLDGGNQETQYF.

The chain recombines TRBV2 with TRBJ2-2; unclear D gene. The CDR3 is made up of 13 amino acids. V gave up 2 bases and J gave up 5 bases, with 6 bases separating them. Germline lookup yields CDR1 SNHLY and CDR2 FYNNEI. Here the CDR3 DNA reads TGTGCCAGCAGTGAAATTAGGACCGGGGAGCTGTTTTTT. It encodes CASSEIRTGELFF.

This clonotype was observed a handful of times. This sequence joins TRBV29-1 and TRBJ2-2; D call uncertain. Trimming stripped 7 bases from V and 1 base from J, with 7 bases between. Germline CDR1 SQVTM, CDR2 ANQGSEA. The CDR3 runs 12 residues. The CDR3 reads CSGRMNTGELFF. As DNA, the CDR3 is TGCAGCGGAAGGATGAACACCGGGGAGCTGTTTTTT.

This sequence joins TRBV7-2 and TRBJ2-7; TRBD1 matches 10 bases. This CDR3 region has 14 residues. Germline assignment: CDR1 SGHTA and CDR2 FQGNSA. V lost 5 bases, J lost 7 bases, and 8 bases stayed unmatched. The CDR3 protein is CASSPRQGANEQYF. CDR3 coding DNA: TGTGCCAGCAGCCCCCGACAGGGGGCGAATGAGCAGTACTTC.

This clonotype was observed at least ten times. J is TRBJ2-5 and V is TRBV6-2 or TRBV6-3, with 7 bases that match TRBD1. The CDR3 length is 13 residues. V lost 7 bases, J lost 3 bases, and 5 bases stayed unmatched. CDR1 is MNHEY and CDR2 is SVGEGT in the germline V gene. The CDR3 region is CASTRQGEETQYF. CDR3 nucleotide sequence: TGTGCCAGCACCAGACAGGGAGAAGAGACCCAGTACTTC.

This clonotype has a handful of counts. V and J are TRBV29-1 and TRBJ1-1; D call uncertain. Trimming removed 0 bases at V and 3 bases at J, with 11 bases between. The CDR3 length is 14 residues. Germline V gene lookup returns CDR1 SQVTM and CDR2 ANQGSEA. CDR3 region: CSVEDRGYYTEAFF. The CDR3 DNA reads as TGCAGCGTTGAAGATCGAGGTTATTACACTGAAGCTTTCTTT.

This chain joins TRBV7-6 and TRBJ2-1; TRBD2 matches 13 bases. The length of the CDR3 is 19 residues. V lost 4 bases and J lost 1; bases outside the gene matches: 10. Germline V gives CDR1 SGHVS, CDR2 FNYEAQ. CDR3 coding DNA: TGTGCCAGCAGCTCAAGGACTAGCGGGAGTCTAGGGTCCTACAATGAGCAGTTCTTC. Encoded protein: CASSSRTSGSLGSYNEQFF.

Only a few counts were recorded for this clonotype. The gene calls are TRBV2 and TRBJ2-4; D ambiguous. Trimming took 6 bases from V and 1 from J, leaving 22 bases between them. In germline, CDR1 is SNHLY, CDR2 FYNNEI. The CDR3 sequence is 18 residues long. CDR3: CASRDPLRPVRAKNIQYF. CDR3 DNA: TGTGCCAGCAGGGATCCATTGAGGCCCGTGAGGGCCAAAAACATTCAGTACTTC.

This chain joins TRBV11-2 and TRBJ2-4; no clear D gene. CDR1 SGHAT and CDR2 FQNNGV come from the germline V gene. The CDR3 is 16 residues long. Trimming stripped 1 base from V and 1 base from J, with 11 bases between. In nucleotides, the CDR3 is TGTGCCAGCAGCTTAGGAGAAGGGTTGGCCAAAAACATTCAGTACTTC. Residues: CASSLGEGLAKNIQYF.

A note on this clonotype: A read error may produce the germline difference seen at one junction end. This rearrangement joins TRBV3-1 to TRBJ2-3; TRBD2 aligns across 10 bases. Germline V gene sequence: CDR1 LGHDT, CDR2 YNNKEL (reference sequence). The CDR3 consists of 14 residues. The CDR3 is CVSSRRTSGDTQYF. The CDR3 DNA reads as TGTGTCAGCAGCCGCCGGACTAGCGGAGATACGCAGTATTTT.

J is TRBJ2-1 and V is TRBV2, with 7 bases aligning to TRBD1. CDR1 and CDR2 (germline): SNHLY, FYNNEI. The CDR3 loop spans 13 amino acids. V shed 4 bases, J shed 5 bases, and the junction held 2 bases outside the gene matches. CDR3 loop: CASSATGNNEQFF. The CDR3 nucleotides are TGTGCCAGCAGTGCGACAGGGAACAATGAGCAGTTCTTC.

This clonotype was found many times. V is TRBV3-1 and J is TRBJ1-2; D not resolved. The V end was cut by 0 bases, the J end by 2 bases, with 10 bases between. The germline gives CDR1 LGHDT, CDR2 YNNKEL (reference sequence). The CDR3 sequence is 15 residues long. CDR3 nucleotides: TGTGCCAGCAGCCAAGAAGAACCGGGAAACTATGGCTACACCTTC. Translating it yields CASSQEEPGNYGYTF.

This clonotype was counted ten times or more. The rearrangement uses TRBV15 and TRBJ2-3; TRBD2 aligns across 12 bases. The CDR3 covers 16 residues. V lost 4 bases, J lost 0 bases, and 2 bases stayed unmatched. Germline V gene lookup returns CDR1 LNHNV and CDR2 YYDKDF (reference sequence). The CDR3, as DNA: TGTGCCACCAGCACCGGACTAGCGGGGAGCACAGATACGCAGTATTTT. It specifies CATSTGLAGSTDTQYF.

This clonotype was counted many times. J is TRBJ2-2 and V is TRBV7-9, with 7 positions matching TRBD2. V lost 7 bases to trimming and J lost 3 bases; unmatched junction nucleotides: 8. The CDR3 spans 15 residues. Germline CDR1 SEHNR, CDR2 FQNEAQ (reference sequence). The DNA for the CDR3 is TGTGCCAGCACCCGCGGGGGATTGGACACCGGGGAGCTGTTTTTT. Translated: CASTRGGLDTGELFF.

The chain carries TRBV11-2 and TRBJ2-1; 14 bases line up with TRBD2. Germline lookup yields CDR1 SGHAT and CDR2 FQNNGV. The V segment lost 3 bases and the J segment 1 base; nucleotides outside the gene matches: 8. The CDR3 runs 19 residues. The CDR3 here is CASSFSGTSGSRSYNEQFF. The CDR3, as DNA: TGTGCCAGCAGCTTCTCCGGGACTAGCGGGAGTCGGTCCTACAATGAGCAGTTCTTC.

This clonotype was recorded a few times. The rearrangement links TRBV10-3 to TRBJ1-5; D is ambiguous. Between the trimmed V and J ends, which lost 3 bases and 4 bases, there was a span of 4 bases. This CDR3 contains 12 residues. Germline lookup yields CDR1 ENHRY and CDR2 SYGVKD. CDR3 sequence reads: CAISEMNQPQHF. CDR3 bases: TGTGCCATCAGTGAAATGAATCAGCCCCAGCATTTT.